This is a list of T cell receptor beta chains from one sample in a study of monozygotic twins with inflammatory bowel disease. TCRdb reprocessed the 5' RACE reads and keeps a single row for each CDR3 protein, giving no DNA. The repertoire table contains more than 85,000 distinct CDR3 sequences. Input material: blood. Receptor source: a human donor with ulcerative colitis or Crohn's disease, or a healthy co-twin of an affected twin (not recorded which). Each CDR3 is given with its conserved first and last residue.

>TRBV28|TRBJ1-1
CASSSQRGEVRTEAFF
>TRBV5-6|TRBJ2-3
CASSYALRTDRPTDTQYF
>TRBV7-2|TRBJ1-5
CASSTSQGNDQPQHF
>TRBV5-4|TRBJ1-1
CASSSRETKNTEAFF
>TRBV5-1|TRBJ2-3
CASSSSGGTDTQYF
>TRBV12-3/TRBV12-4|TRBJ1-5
CASRPGTRSNQPQHF
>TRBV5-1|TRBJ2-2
CASSFSGTSGTGELFF
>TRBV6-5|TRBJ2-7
CASSRQGDEQYF
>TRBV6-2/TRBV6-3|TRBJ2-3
CASSPSGGAGTDTQYF
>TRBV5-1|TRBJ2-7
CASSPRDTGGEQYF
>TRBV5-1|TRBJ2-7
CASSPKGQVGAYEQYF
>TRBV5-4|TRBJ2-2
CASSLSVAVSGELFF
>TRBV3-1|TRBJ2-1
CASSPQWGALGNNEQFF
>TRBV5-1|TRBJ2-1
CASSLARISGGLYNEQFF
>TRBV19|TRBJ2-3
CASGLAGSEKGDTQYF
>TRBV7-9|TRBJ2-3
CASSLRLTAGGTDTQYF
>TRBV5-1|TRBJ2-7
CASSPGTPYFYEQYF
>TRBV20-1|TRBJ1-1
CSARAQDTDNTEAFF
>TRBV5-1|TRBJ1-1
CASSPTDRANTEAFF
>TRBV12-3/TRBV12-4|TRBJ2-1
CASSLGQGLHEQFF
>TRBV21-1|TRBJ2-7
CASSRVDLYEQYF
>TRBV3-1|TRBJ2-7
CASSQDASSYEQYF